The 19 T cell receptor beta chains given below trace back to one sample, sequenced in a study of T cells in Graves' hyperthyroidism and ophthalmopathy. From RNA transcripts, TCR beta CDR3 regions were amplified. Carried out on the TCR CDR3, a first-round RT-PCR used the HTBI primer set. TCRdb itself ran the multiplex PCR reads through MiXCR, one entry per CDR3 protein. The repertoire has some 560,000 distinct CDR3 sequences, 12% to 15% of them found once; the top ten carry about 15%. The sequencing sample was made of blood. Source of these receptors: a woman aged 40 to 50 with Graves' hyperthyroidism.

The table lists this clonotype with a few counts. This chain uses TRBV29-1 with TRBJ2-2; 13 bases align to TRBD2. Trimming at V came to 8 bases and at J to 2 bases, leaving 8 bases not matched to a gene. The CDR3 spans 16 residues. CDR1 is SQVTM and CDR2 is ANQGSEA in the germline V gene. CDR3 sequence: CSTGTSGIPNTGELFF. The CDR3, as DNA: TGCAGCACTGGGACTAGCGGGATACCTAACACCGGGGAGCTGTTTTTT.

This clonotype was detected only a few times. The chain links TRBV6-1 to TRBJ2-2, with 10 bases matching TRBD2. The CDR3 is 15 amino acids. Germline V gene lookup returns CDR1 MNHNS and CDR2 SASEGT. V dropped 7 bases and J dropped 0; count of bases not matched to a gene: 2. The CDR3 loop reads CASTSGRANTGELFF. CDR3 in DNA: TGTGCCAGCACAAGCGGGAGGGCGAACACCGGGGAGCTGTTTTTT.

The chain recombines TRBV29-1 with TRBJ2-6; 8 bases are shared with TRBD1. Trimming took 0 bases from V and 4 from J; bases not matched to a gene: 8. CDR1 is SQVTM and CDR2 is ANQGSEA in the germline V gene. The CDR3 is made up of 17 amino acids. The CDR3 DNA sequence: TGCAGCGTTGAAGAAGGTGTCAGGGGGCTAGGGGCCAACGTCCTGACTTTC. It is translated as CSVEEGVRGLGANVLTF.

The chain is built from TRBV29-1 and TRBJ2-1; the match to TRBD2 covers 11 bases. This CDR3 has 15 amino acids. V lost 5 bases and J lost 6; bases outside the gene matches: 9. Germline V gives CDR1 SQVTM, CDR2 ANQGSEA. The CDR3 sequence: CSVPTSGSRSNEQFF. The CDR3 DNA sequence: TGCAGCGTTCCAACTAGCGGGAGTCGGTCCAATGAGCAGTTCTTC.

This clonotype was detected ten times or more. V is TRBV10-3 and J is TRBJ2-3; tentatively, D is TRBD2 (5 bases). CDR1 ENHRY and CDR2 SYGVKD come from the germline V gene. CDR3 length equals 15 residues. Trimming took off 6 bases at V and 3 bases at J, with 16 bases between the two ends. CDR3 protein: CAIREAARVTDTQYF. Here the CDR3 DNA reads TGTGCCATCAGGGAGGCTGCAAGGGTAACAGATACGCAGTATTTT.

This clonotype was counted ten times or more. The chain has TRBV28 and TRBJ2-5, with 9 bases fitting TRBD1. V lost 5 bases, J lost 2 bases, and 9 bases stayed unmatched. Germline loops: CDR1 MDHEN, CDR2 SYDVKM. CDR3 length: 16 amino acids. In DNA, the CDR3 is TGTGCCAGCAGTAGCCTCGGGACAGGGATTCAAGAGACCCAGTACTTC. Residues: CASSSLGTGIQETQYF.

CDR3 nucleotide sequence: TGCGCCAGCAGCTTAAAGCTGACAGGGGGAAACACTGAAGCTTTCTTT. Encoded protein: CASSLKLTGGNTEAFF. V gene TRBV5-1 combines with J gene TRBJ1-1; 9 nucleotides line up with TRBD1. The V gene end was trimmed by 2 bases and the J gene end by 2 bases; junction bases not matched to a gene: 7. CDR1 SGHRS and CDR2 YFSETQ come from the germline V gene. The CDR3 spans 16 residues.

The table lists this clonotype with many counts. This sequence joins TRBV28 and TRBJ1-5, with D possibly TRBD1 on 5 matching bases. The CDR3 runs to 16 residues. Germline V lookup: CDR1 MDHEN, CDR2 SYDVKM. The germline V and J ends were trimmed by 7 bases and 6 bases, with 22 bases remaining between them. The CDR3 sequence is CASIPTGTVLLQPQHF. The DNA for the CDR3 is TGTGCCAGCATCCCTACCGGGACCGTACTCCTTCAGCCCCAGCATTTT.

This clonotype has ten or more counts. CDR3 in amino acids: CASTEREDEQYF. CDR3 in DNA: TGTGCCAGCACAGAGCGGGAGGACGAGCAGTACTTC. The chain couples TRBV28 to TRBJ2-7, with TRBD2 matching over 9 bases. The CDR3 is 12 amino acids. Germline CDR1 and CDR2: MDHEN and SYDVKM. With 7 bases clipped from V and 5 bases from J, the junction kept 3 bases outside the gene matches.

The V call is TRBV3-1, the J call TRBJ2-1, with D tentatively TRBD2 (7 bases). The CDR3 has 16 residues. Germline V gene data show CDR1 as LGHDT and CDR2 as YNNKEL (reference sequence). The germline V and J ends were trimmed by 1 base and 4 bases, with 14 bases remaining between them. CDR3 nucleotides: TGTGCCAGCAGCCAAGTAGGGGGGAGGGCTTACAATGAGCAGTTCTTC. This codes for CASSQVGGRAYNEQFF.

This clonotype occurred a few times. The J gene is TRBJ2-2, the V gene TRBV10-3; D might be TRBD1 (6 bases). V lost 4 bases and J lost 6, with 15 bases in between. CDR1 is ENHRY, CDR2 SYGVKD, per germline. There are 15 residues in the CDR3. The CDR3 bases are TGTGCCATCAGTGGGGGGCAGGGACGCGCCGGGGAGCTGTTTTTT. This sequence encodes CAISGGQGRAGELFF.

This clonotype was counted many times. CDR3 protein: CATSDSGQIGGYTF. CDR3 nucleotides: TGTGCCACCAGTGACTCCGGACAGATAGGAGGCTACACCTTC. The chain employs TRBV24-1 and TRBJ1-2; tentative D call: TRBD1 (6 bases). Germline V gene sequence: CDR1 KGHDR, CDR2 SFDVKD. The CDR3 length is 14 residues. Trimming stripped 4 bases from V and 8 bases from J, with 16 bases between.

This clonotype is hyperexpanded (1% or more). This chain uses TRBV12-3 or TRBV12-4 with TRBJ1-2; TRBD1 matches 9 bases. This CDR3 has 15 residues. After removal of 5 bases from V and 4 bases from J, the junction contained 8 bases not matched to a gene. CDR3 sequence reads: CASSTGTGRLYGYTF. The CDR3 bases are TGTGCCAGCAGTACCGGGACAGGGCGGCTCTATGGCTACACCTTC.

This clonotype was detected a few times. This chain uses TRBV9 with TRBJ2-5; 8 bases fit TRBD2. Germline-derived CDR1 and CDR2 are SGDLS and YYNGEE. The junction had 5 bases not matched to a gene; V was cut back by 3 bases and J by 4 bases. CDR3 length: 14 residues. The CDR3 spells CASSGAGVGETQYF. The CDR3 nucleotides read TGTGCCAGCAGCGGAGCGGGAGTAGGAGAGACCCAGTACTTC. The full variable domain, rest sourced from reference TRBV9 and TRBJ2-5, is DSGVTQTPKHLITATGQRVTLRCSPRSGDLSVYWYQQSLDQGLQFLIQYYNGEERAKGNILERFSAQQFPDLHSELNLSSLELGDSALYFCASSGAGVGETQYFGPGTRLLVL.

The table lists this clonotype with many counts. This rearrangement joins TRBV27 to TRBJ2-1, with 12 bases fitting TRBD1. CDR1 is MNHEY, CDR2 SMNVEV, per germline (reference sequence). The V and J ends lost 4 bases and 9 bases, in that order; junction bases with no gene match: 10. The length of the CDR3 is 16 residues. The DNA for the CDR3 is TGTGCCAGCAGTTATAAACCGGGACAGGGGGCAGGTGAGCAGTTCTTC. Its translation: CASSYKPGQGAGEQFF.

The chain combines TRBV29-1 with TRBJ2-2, with 11 bases identical to TRBD2. This CDR3 contains 16 residues. CDR1 is SQVTM and CDR2 is ANQGSEA in the germline V gene. The V gene end was trimmed by 6 bases and the J gene end by 0 bases; junction bases not matched to a gene: 6. The CDR3 bases are TGCAGCGTCTCAGGGACTAGCGGAACGAACACCGGGGAGCTGTTTTTT. Translated, it gives CSVSGTSGTNTGELFF.

J is TRBJ2-1 and V is TRBV6-2 or TRBV6-3; D is unresolved. This CDR3 comprises 12 residues. Germline-derived CDR1 and CDR2 are MNHEY and SVGEGT. The germline V and J ends were trimmed by 5 bases and 5 bases, with 7 bases remaining between them. CDR3 DNA: TGTGCCAGCAGTGGGTACCACAATGAGCAGTTCTTC. Its translation is CASSGYHNEQFF.

V gene TRBV7-3 combines with J gene TRBJ2-6; 8 bases line up with TRBD2. The CDR3 length is 17 residues. Per the germline V gene, CDR1 is SGHTA and CDR2 is FQGTGA. V lost 2 bases to trimming and J lost 0 bases; unmatched junction nucleotides: 3. The CDR3 DNA is TGTGCCAGCAGCTTAGGGGCGGGGGGCTCTGGGGCCAACGTCCTGACTTTC. Its translation is CASSLGAGGSGANVLTF.

This sequence joins TRBV27 and TRBJ2-3; TRBD1 might be the D (5 bases). There are 12 residues in the CDR3. The germline V gene encodes CDR1 MNHEY and CDR2 SMNVEV (reference sequence). Trimming left V 1 base short and J 10 bases short, with 9 bases between. CDR3 nucleotides: TGTGCCAGCAGTTTATTAGGGGATGCGCAGTATTTT. Its protein product is CASSLLGDAQYF.